This record concerns one T cell receptor beta chain sequence. What this receptor recognizes is not known. Base qualities are not at hand, and no much larger clone is one base apart. The library came from the immunoSEQ multiplex PCR assay. In the source study's methods: A statistical classification framework was built to diagnose cytomegalovirus status from the catalog of TCR beta chain sequences. The source is immuneACCESS, and TCRdb retained only in-frame sequences with V and J called. Part of the clones is not carried over; for the studies checked, unresolved V genes explain less than half of this, and the remainder is unexplained. The DNA gave D and trimming, while V, J and clone size come from that table. The sample records about 110,000 clones, approximately 86% of which are singletons. The ten largest clones capture approximately 3% of the sample. This sample is part of a study of cytomegalovirus exposure and HLA in healthy donors (dated by TCRdb to about 2017). Background for the entire study: According to a later analysis, one platform produced both the roughly 130 validation repertoires and the 620 or so repertoires of the first cohort. The study aimed to test whether signatures of past pathogen exposure could be identified by cataloging public T cell receptors. The study combined high-throughput TCR immunosequencing, statistical association of individual TCRs with disease status, and machine learning to predict cytomegalovirus infection status. In addition to the first cohort of 666 subjects, a separate validation cohort of about 120 different subjects was used. Broader findings and caveats from the paper: Subsequent analysis determined that TCRs grouped into clusters in the first cohort also showed a tendency toward co-occurrence across the 90 to 150 validation repertoires, and 85% to 95% of cluster scores exceeded 0. The validation cohort had no HLA typing available for a later analysis, so co-occurrence within that cohort was assessed over all 130 or so repertoires. In both the original and validation cohorts, the classifier was reported to diagnose cytomegalovirus status with high specificity and sensitivity. In vitro tests confirmed that a few of the cytomegalovirus-associated TCR beta chains recognize cytomegalovirus antigens. The authors suggested that the approach could potentially be extended to other disease states and immunological phenotypes. Most TCR sequences were seen in very few donors, while some public TCRs were found in many individuals. The study listed around 160 TCR beta chains as associated with cytomegalovirus.

Looking up the germline V gene yields CDR1 MNHNS and CDR2 SASEGT. After removal of 5 bases from V and 8 bases from J, the junction retains 10 bases not matched to a gene. The CDR3 runs 15 residues from the cysteine to the phenylalanine. This entry keeps only the CDR3 DNA: 45 bases, framed from base 1. The donors belonged to the validation cohort of about 110 subjects, which was separate from the roughly 700-subject first cohort. The V gene is TRBV6-1 and the J gene is TRBJ1-4, with TRBD1 matching 8 junction bases. This receptor was taken from a woman in her late teens or twenties in good health and CMV-seronegative. The sample was PBMCs. The nucleotide sequence is TGTGCCAGCAGTCCCACTCGGGACAGGTACGAAAAACTGTTTTTT. Translated, it gives CASSPTRDRYEKLFF.